This entry describes one T cell receptor (beta chain). These data come from a study of blood T cell repertoires in COVID-19. Study-level information: Samples taken during acute and convalescent COVID-19 were collected in the United States, Italy and Spain. The cDNA or gDNA used as material had been derived from T cells, B-cell-depleted T cells, or PBMCs.

Profiled with immunoSEQ multiplex PCR; TCRdb holds only in-frame clones, not every one. The data show 98,000 or so clones, with about nine tenths seen just once and approximately 2.5% held by the top ten. This clonotype originated in a human donor in a cohort sampled during active COVID-19. Sequenced: peripheral blood.

The CDR3, as DNA: TGTGCCAGCAGCTTATTATCCTCTGAAGCTTTCTTT. It specifies CASSLLSSEAFF. This rearrangement joins TRBV7-6 to TRBJ1-1, with D uncertain. Germline CDR1 is SGHVS and CDR2 is FNYEAQ. The CDR3 runs 12 residues. Trimming took off 2 bases at V and 6 bases at J, with 7 bases between the two ends.